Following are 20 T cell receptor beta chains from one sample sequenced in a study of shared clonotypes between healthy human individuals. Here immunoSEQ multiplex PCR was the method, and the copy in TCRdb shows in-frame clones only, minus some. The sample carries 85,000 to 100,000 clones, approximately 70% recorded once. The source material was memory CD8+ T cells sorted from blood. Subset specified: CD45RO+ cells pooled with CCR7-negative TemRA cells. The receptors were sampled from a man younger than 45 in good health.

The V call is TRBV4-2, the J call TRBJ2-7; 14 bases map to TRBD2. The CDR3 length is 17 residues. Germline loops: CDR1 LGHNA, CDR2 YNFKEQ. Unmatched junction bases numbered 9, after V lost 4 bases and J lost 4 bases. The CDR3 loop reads CASSPKGTSGSKYEQYF. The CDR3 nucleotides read TGTGCCAGCAGCCCAAAAGGGACTAGCGGGAGTAAGTACGAGCAGTACTTC.

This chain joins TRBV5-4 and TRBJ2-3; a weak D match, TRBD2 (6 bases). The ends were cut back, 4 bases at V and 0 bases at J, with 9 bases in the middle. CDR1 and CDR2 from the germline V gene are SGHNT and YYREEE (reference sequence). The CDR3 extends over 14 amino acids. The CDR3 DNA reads TGTGCCAGCAGCGGGACTCGGAGCACAGATACGCAGTATTTT. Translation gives CASSGTRSTDTQYF.

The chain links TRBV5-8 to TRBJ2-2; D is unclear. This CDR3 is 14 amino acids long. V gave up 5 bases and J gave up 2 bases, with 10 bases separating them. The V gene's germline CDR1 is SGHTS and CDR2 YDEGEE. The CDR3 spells CASSIGINTGELFF. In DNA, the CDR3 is TGTGCCAGCAGTATCGGTATTAACACCGGGGAGCTGTTTTTT.

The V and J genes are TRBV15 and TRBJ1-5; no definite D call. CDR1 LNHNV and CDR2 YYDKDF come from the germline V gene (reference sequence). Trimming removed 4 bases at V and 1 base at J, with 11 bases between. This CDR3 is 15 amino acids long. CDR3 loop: CATSKSAGSNQPQHF. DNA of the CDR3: TGTGCCACCAGCAAGAGCGCGGGGAGCAATCAGCCCCAGCATTTT.

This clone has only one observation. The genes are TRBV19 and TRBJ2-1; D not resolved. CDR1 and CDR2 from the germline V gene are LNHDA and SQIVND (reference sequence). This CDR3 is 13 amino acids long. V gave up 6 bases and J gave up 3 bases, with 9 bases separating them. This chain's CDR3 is CASSWAVYNEQFF. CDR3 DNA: TGTGCCAGTAGCTGGGCCGTCTACAATGAGCAGTTCTTC.

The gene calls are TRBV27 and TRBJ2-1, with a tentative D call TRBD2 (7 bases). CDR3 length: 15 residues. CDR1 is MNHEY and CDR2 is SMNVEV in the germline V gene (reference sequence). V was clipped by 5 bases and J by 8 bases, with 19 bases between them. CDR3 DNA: TGTGCCAGCAGTACAGTGTCGGGGGGCGCATATGAGCAGTTCTTC. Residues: CASSTVSGGAYEQFF.

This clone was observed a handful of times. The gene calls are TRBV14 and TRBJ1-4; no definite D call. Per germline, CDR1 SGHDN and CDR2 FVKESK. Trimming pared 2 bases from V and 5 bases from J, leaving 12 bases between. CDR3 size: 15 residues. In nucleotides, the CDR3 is TGTGCCAGCAGCCAAACGCGGCCGATGAATGAAAAACTGTTTTTT. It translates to CASSQTRPMNEKLFF.

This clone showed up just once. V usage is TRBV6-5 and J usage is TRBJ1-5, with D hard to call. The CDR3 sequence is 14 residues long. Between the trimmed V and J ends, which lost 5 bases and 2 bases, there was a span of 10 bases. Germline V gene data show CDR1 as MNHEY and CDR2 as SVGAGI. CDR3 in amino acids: CASSESDGNQPQHF. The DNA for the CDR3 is TGTGCCAGCAGTGAAAGTGACGGCAATCAGCCCCAGCATTTT.

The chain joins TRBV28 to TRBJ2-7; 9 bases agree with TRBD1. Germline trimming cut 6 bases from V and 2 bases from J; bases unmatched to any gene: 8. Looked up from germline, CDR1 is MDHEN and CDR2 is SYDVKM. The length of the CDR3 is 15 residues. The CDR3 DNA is TGTGCCAGCAGCTCCTCGGACAGGGGTACCTACGAGCAGTACTTC. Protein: CASSSSDRGTYEQYF.

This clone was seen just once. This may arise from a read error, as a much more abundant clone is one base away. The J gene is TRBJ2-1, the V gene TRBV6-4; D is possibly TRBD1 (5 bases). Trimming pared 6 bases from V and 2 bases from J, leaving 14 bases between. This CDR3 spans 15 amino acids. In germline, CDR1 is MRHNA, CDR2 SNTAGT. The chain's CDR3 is CASRNRAGPYNEQFF. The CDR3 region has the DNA TGTGCCAGCAGAAATAGGGCAGGGCCCTACAATGAGCAGTTCTTC.

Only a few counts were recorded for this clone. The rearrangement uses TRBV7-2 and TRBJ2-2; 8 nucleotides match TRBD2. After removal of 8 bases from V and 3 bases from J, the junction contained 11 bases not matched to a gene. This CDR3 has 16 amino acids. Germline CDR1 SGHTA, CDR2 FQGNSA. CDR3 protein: CASPYQGSGDTGELFF. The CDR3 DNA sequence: TGTGCCAGCCCGTATCAGGGTAGCGGGGACACCGGGGAGCTGTTTTTT.

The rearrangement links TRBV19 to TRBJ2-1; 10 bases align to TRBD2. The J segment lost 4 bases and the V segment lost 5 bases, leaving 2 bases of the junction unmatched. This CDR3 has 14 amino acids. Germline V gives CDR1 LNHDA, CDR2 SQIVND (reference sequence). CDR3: CASSVTSGYNEQFF. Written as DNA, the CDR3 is TGTGCCAGTAGTGTGACTAGCGGGTACAATGAGCAGTTCTTC.

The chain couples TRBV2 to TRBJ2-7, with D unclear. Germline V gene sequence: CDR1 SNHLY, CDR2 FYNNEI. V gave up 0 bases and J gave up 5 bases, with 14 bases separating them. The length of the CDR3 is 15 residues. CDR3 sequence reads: CASSEALRDGDEQYF. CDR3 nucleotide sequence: TGTGCCAGCAGTGAAGCGCTTCGAGACGGAGACGAGCAGTACTTC. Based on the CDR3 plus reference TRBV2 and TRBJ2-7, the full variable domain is EPEVTQTPSHQVTQMGQEVILRCVPISNHLYFYWYRQILGQKVEFLVSFYNNEISEKSEIFDDQFSVERPDGSNFTLKIRSTKLEDSAMYFCASSEALRDGDEQYFGPGTRLTVT.

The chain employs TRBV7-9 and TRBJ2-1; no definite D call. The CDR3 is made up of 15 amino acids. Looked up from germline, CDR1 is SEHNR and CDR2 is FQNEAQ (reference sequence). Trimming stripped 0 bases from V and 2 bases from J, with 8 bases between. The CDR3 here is CASSLAVTAYNEQFF. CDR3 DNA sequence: TGTGCCAGCAGCTTAGCGGTCACAGCCTACAATGAGCAGTTCTTC. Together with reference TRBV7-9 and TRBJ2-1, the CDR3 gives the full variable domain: DTGVSQNPRHKITKRGQNVTFRCDPISEHNRLYWYRQTLGQGPEFLTYFQNEAQLEKSRLLSDRFSAERPKGSFSTLEIQRTEQGDSAMYLCASSLAVTAYNEQFFGPGTRLTVL.

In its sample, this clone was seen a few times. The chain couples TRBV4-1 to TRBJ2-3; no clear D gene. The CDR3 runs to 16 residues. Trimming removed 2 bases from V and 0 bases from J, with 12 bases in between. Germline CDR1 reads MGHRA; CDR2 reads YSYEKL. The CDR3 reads CASSQRVVTSTDTQYF. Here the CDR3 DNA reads TGCGCCAGCAGCCAAAGAGTAGTTACTAGCACAGATACGCAGTATTTT.

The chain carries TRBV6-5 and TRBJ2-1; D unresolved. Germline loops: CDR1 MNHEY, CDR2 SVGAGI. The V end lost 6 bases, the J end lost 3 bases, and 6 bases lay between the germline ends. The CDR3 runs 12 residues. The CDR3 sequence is CASSLGYNEQFF. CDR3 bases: TGTGCCAGCAGCCTAGGCTACAATGAGCAGTTCTTC.

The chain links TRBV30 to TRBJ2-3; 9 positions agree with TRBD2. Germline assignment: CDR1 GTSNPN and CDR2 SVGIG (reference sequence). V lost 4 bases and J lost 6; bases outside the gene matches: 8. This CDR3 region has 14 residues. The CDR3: CAWTSGNWFDTQYF. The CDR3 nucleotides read TGTGCCTGGACTAGCGGGAATTGGTTTGATACGCAGTATTTT.

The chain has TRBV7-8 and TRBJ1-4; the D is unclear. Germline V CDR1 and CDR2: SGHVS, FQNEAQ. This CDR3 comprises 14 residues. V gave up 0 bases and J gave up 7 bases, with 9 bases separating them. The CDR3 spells CASSLAGISEKLFF. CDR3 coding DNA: TGTGCCAGCAGCTTAGCCGGCATAAGTGAAAAACTGTTTTTT.

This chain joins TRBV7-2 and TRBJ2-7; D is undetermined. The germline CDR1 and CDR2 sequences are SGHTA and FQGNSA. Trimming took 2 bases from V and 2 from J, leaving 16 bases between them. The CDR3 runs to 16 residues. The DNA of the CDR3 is TGTGCCAGCAGCTTAATTATAGAGGCATACGCCTACGAGCAGTACTTC. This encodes CASSLIIEAYAYEQYF.

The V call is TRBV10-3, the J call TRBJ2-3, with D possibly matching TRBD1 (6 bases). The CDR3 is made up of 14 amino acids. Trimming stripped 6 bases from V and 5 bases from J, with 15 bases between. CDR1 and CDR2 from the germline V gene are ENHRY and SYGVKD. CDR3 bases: TGTGCCATCAGCCCGAACGTAGGGGGAGATACGCAGTATTTT. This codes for CAISPNVGGDTQYF.